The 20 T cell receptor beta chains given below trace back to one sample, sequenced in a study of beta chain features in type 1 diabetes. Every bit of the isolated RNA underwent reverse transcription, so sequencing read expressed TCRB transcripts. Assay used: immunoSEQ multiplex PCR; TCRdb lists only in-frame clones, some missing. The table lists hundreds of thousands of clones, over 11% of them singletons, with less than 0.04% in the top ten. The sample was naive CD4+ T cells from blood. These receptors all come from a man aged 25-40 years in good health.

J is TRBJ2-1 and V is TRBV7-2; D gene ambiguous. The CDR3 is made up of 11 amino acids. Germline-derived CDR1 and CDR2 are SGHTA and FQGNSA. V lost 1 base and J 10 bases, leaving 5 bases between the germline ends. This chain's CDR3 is CASSLESEQFF. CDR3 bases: TGTGCCAGCAGCTTAGAGTCCGAGCAGTTCTTC.

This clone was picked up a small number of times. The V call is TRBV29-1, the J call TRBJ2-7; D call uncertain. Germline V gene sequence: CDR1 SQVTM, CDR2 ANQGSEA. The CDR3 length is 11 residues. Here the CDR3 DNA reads TGCAGCGTTGAAGATCACGGTGGGCACAGAGTC. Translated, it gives CSVEDHGGHRV.

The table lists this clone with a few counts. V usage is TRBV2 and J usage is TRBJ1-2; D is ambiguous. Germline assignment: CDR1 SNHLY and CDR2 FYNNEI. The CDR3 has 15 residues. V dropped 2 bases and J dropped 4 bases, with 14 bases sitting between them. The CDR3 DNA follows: TGTGCCAGCAGTGAATTCGGCGGACCTTCCTATGGCTACACCTTC. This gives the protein CASSEFGGPSYGYTF.

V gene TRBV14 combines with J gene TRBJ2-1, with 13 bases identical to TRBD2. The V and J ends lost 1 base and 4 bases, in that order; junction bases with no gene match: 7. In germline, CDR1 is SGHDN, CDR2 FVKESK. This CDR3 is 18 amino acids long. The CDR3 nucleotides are TGTGCCAGCAGCCAAGGTGGACTAGCGGGGGCCCTATACAATGAGCAGTTCTTC. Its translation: CASSQGGLAGALYNEQFF.

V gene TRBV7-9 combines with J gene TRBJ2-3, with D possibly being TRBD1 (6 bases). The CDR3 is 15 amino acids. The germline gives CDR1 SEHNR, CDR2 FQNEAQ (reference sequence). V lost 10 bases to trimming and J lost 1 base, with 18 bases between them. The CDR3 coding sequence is TGTGCCACCCGCCCCACACAGGGAGGCACAGATACGCAGTATTTT. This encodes CATRPTQGGTDTQYF.

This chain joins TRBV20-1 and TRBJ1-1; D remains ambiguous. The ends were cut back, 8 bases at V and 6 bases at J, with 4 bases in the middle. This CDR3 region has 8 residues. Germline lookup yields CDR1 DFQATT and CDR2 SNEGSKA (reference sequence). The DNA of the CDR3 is TGCAGTTCCTCTGAAGCTTTCTTT. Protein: CSSSEAFF.

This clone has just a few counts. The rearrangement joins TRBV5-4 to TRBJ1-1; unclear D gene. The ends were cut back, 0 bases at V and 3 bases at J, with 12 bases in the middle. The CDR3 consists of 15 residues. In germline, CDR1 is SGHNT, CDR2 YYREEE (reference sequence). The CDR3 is CASSLVGVMDTEAFF. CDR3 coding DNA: TGTGCCAGCAGCTTGGTAGGAGTTATGGACACTGAAGCTTTCTTT.

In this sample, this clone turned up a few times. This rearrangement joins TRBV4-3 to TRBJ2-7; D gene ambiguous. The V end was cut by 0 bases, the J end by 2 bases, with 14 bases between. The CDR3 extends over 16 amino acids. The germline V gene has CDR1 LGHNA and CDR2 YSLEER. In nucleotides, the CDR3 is TGCGCCAGCAGCCAAGATTTGTCCGGGTTGACCTACGAGCAGTACTTC. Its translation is CASSQDLSGLTYEQYF.

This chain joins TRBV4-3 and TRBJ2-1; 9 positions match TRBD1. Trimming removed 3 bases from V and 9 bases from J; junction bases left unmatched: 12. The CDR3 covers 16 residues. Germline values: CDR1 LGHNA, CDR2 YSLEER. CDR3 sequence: CASSHDPGQGGGEQFF. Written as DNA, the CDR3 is TGCGCCAGCAGCCATGACCCGGGACAGGGAGGCGGTGAGCAGTTCTTC.

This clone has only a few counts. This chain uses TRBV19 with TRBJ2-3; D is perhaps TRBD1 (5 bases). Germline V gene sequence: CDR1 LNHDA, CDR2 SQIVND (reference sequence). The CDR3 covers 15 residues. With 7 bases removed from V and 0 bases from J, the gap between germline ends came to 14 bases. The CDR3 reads CASTLGRVSTDTQYF. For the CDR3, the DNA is TGTGCCAGTACTCTTGGCAGGGTTAGCACAGATACGCAGTATTTT.

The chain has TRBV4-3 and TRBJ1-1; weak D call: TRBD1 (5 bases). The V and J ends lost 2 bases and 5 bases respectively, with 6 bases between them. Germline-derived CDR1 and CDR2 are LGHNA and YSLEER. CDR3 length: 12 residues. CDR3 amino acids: CASSQPGTEAFF. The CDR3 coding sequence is TGCGCCAGCAGCCAACCAGGGACTGAAGCTTTCTTT.

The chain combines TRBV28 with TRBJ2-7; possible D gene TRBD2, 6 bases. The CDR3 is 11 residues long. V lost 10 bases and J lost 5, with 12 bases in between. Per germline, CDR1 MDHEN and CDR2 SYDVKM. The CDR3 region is CATGGFDEQYV. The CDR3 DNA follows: TGTGCCACCGGAGGGTTCGACGAGCAGTACGTC.

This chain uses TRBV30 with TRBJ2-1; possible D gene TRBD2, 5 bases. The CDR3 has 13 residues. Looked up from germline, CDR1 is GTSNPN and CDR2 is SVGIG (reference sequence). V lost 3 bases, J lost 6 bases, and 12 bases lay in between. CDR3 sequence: CAWSREPVNEQFF. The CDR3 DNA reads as TGTGCCTGGAGCCGGGAACCGGTCAATGAGCAGTTCTTC.

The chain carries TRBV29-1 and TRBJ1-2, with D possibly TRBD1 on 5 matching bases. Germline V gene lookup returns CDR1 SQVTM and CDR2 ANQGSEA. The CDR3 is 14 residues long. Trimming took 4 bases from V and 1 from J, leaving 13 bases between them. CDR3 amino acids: CSVGNSGLNYGYTF. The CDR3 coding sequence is TGCAGCGTTGGTAACTCGGGACTTAACTATGGCTACACCTTC.

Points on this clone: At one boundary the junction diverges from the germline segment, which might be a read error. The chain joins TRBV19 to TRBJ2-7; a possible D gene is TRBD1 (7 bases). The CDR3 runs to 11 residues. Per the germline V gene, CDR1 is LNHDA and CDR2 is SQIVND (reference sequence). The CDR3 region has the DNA TGTGCCAGTAGTTACCGGGACAGACTAGTCTTC. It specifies CASSYRDRLVF.

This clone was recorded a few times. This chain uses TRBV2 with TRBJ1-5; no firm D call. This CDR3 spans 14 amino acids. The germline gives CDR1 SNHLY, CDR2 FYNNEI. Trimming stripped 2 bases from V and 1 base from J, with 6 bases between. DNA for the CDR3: TGTGCCAGCAGTGAATCGCAAAGCAATCAGCCCCAGCATTTT. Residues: CASSESQSNQPQHF.

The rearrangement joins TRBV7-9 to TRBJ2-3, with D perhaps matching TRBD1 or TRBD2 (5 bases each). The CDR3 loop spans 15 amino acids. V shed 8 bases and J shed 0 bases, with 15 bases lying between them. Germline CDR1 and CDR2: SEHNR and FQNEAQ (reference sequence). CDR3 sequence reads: CASRRGTASTDTQYF. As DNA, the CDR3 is TGTGCCAGCCGCAGAGGGACCGCTAGCACAGATACGCAGTATTTT.

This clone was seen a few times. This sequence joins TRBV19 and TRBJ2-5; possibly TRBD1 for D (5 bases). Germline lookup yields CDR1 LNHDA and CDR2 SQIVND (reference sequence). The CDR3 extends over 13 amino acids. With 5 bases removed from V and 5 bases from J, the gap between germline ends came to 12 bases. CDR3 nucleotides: TGTGCCAGTAGTTCGGCAGGGATGGAGACCCAGTACTTC. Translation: CASSSAGMETQYF.

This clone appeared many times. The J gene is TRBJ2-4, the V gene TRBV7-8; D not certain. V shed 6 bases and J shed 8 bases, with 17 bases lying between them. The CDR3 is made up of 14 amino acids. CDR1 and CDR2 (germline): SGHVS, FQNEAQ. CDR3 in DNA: TGTGCCAGCAGGCCTGCCCGGGTGGGATACATTCAGTACTTC. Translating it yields CASRPARVGYIQYF.

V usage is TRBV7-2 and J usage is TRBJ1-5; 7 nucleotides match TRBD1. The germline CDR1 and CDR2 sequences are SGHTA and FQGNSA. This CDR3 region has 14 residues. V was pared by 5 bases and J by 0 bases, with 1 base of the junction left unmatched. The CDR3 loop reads CASSDRASNQPQHF. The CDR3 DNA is TGTGCCAGCAGCGACAGGGCTAGCAATCAGCCCCAGCATTTT.